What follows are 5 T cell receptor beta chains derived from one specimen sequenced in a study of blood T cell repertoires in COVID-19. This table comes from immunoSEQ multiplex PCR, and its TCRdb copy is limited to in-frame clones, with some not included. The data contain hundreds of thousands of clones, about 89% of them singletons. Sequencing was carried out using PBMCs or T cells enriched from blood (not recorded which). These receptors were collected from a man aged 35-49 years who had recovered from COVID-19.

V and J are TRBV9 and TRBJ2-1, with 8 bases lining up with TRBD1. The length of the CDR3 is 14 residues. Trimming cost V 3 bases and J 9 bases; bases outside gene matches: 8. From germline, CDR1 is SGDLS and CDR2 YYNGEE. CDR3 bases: TGTGCCAGCAGCGCCTCCGGACAGGGATCTGAGCAGTTCTTC. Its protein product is CASSASGQGSEQFF.

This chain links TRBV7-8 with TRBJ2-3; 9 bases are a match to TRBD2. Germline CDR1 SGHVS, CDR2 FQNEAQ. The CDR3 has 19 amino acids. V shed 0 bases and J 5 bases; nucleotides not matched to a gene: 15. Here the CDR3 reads CASSLARFRSGGWQDTQYF. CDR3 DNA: TGTGCCAGCAGCTTAGCGCGATTCAGGAGCGGGGGGTGGCAAGATACGCAGTATTTT.

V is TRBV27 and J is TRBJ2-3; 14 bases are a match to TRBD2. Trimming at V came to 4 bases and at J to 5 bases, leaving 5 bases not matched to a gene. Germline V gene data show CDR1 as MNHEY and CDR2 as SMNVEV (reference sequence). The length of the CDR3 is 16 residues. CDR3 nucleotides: TGTGCCAGCAGTTCGCGACTAGCGGGAGGGTTAGATACGCAGTATTTT. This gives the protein CASSSRLAGGLDTQYF.

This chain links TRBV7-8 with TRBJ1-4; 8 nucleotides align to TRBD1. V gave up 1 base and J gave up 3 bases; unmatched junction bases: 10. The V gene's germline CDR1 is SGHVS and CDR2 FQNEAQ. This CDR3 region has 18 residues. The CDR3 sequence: CASSLVGQGSTPNEKLFF. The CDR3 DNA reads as TGTGCCAGCAGCTTAGTCGGACAGGGATCGACCCCTAATGAAAAACTGTTTTTT.

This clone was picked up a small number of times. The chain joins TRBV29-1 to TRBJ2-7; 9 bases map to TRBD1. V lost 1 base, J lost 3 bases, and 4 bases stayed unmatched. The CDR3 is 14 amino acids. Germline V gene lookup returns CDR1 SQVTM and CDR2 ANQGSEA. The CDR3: CSVEGGTGFYEQYF. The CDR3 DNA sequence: TGCAGCGTTGAAGGAGGGACAGGGTTCTACGAGCAGTACTTC.